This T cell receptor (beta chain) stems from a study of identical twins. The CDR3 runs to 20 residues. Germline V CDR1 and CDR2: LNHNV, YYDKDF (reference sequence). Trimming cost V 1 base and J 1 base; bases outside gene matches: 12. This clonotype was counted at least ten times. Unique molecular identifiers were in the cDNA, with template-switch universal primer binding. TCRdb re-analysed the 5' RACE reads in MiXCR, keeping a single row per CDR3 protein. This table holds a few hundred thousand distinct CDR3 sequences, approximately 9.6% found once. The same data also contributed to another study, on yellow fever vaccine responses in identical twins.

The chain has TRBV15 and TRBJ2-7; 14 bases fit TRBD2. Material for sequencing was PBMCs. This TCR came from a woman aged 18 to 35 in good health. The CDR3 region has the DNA TGTGCCACCAGCAGAGCTCAGGGGGGACTAGCGGGAGTGAAGTCCTACGAGCAGTACTTC. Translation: CATSRAQGGLAGVKSYEQYF.